These T cell receptor beta chains were read from a single sample in a study of PD-1 blockade in classical Hodgkin lymphoma. Data came from immunoSEQ multiplex PCR; TCRdb stores just in-frame clones and leaves some out. This table holds 60,000 or so clones, 90% found once. The sample was peripheral blood mononuclear cells (PBMCs), taken at baseline. The origin of the receptors is a human donor with classical Hodgkin lymphoma. The CDR3 runs from the conserved cysteine through the conserved F or W. Fields, in order: clone size, V gene, D gene, J gene, CDR3 protein, CDR3 DNA. A D gene is named only where the DNA matches it firmly. The size entry is marked missing in some rows and otherwise reads once, few, many or a size class.

clone_size: NA; v_call: TRBV7-9; d_call: TRBD1; j_call: TRBJ2-2; cdr3_aa: CASSSRQGAVDTGELFF; cdr3_nt: TGTGCCAGCAGCTCGCGACAGGGGGCAGTGGACACCGGGGAGCTGTTTTTT
clone_size: NA; v_call: TRBV7-8; d_call: NA; j_call: TRBJ2-7; cdr3_aa: CASSLALEERYF; cdr3_nt: TGTGCCAGCAGCTTAGCACTAGAGGAGAGGTACTTC
clone_size: NA; v_call: TRBV11-3; d_call: TRBD2; j_call: TRBJ2-3; cdr3_aa: CASSPRTSGSTDTQYF; cdr3_nt: TGTGCCAGCAGCCCACGGACTAGCGGGAGCACAGATACGCAGTATTTT
clone_size: NA; v_call: TRBV18; d_call: NA; j_call: TRBJ2-5; cdr3_aa: CASSPRVAETQYF; cdr3_nt: TGTGCCAGCTCACCAAGGGTTGCGGAGACCCAGTACTTC
clone_size: NA; v_call: TRBV5-1; d_call: NA; j_call: TRBJ2-7; cdr3_aa: CASTPGLPPYEQYF; cdr3_nt: TGCGCCAGCACCCCGGGACTTCCCCCCTACGAGCAGTACTTC
clone_size: NA; v_call: TRBV7-9; d_call: NA; j_call: TRBJ2-7; cdr3_aa: CASSPRKGKMPYEQYF; cdr3_nt: TGTGCCAGCAGCCCACGAAAGGGAAAGATGCCCTACGAGCAGTACTTC
clone_size: once; v_call: TRBV18; d_call: NA; j_call: TRBJ1-4; cdr3_aa: CASSRQPATNEKLFF; cdr3_nt: TGTGCCAGCTCACGGCAGCCTGCAACTAATGAAAAACTGTTTTTT
clone_size: NA; v_call: TRBV6-5; d_call: NA; j_call: TRBJ2-3; cdr3_aa: CASSYLGQDSDTQYF; cdr3_nt: TGTGCCAGCAGTTACTTGGGGCAGGATTCCGATACGCAGTATTTT
clone_size: few; v_call: TRBV4-2; d_call: TRBD1; j_call: TRBJ1-5; cdr3_aa: CASSQPDRGSNQPQHF; cdr3_nt: TGTGCCAGCAGCCAACCTGACAGGGGTAGCAATCAGCCCCAGCATTTT
clone_size: NA; v_call: TRBV30; d_call: NA; j_call: TRBJ1-5; cdr3_aa: CAWSVGPSYSNQPQHF; cdr3_nt: TGTGCCTGGAGTGTAGGCCCGTCGTATAGCAATCAGCCCCAGCATTTT
clone_size: NA; v_call: TRBV4-2; d_call: TRBD1; j_call: TRBJ2-3; cdr3_aa: CASSQPGQGAGTQYF; cdr3_nt: TGTGCCAGCAGCCAACCGGGACAGGGGGCGGGTACGCAGTATTTT
clone_size: NA; v_call: TRBV6-1; d_call: NA; j_call: TRBJ2-5; cdr3_aa: CASGVGTQETQYF; cdr3_nt: TGTGCCAGTGGGGTGGGGACCCAAGAGACCCAGTACTTC
clone_size: NA; v_call: TRBV18; d_call: TRBD1; j_call: TRBJ2-7; cdr3_aa: CASSPPGQGSEQYF; cdr3_nt: TGTGCCAGCTCACCCCCGGGACAGGGGTCCGAGCAGTACTTC
clone_size: once; v_call: TRBV9; d_call: NA; j_call: TRBJ1-4; cdr3_aa: CASSVGGTTNEKLFF; cdr3_nt: TGTGCCAGCAGCGTAGGTGGTACAACTAATGAAAAACTGTTTTTT
clone_size: NA; v_call: TRBV25-1; d_call: TRBD2; j_call: TRBJ2-1; cdr3_aa: CASSGTAGLAGESEQFF; cdr3_nt: TGTGCCTCGTCCGGGACAGCGGGACTAGCGGGAGAAAGTGAGCAGTTCTTC
clone_size: NA; v_call: TRBV6-5; d_call: TRBD2; j_call: TRBJ2-4; cdr3_aa: CASSRLAGAIQYF; cdr3_nt: TGTGCCAGCAGTCGACTAGCGGGAGCCATTCAGTACTTC
clone_size: few; v_call: TRBV9; d_call: TRBD1; j_call: TRBJ1-6; cdr3_aa: CASSVGDRGSPLHF; cdr3_nt: TGTGCCAGCAGCGTAGGAGACAGGGGATCACCCCTCCACTTT
clone_size: NA; v_call: TRBV7-3; d_call: NA; j_call: TRBJ2-1; cdr3_aa: CASSLTSDEQFF; cdr3_nt: TGTGCCAGCAGCTTAACGTCGGATGAGCAGTTCTTC
clone_size: NA; v_call: TRBV15; d_call: NA; j_call: TRBJ2-3; cdr3_aa: CATSSGKSYTDTQYF; cdr3_nt: TGTGCCACCAGCAGCGGGAAGAGTTACACAGATACGCAGTATTTT
clone_size: NA; v_call: TRBV19; d_call: NA; j_call: TRBJ2-7; cdr3_aa: CASSISATYEQYF; cdr3_nt: TGTGCCAGTAGTATCTCCGCGACCTACGAGCAGTACTTC
clone_size: NA; v_call: TRBV6-1; d_call: TRBD1; j_call: TRBJ1-5; cdr3_aa: CASSNRGTEPQHF; cdr3_nt: TGTGCCAGCAGTAACAGGGGAACGGAGCCCCAGCATTTT
clone_size: NA; v_call: TRBV18; d_call: TRBD1; j_call: TRBJ2-2; cdr3_aa: CASSPKVKRTGNTGELFF; cdr3_nt: TGTGCCAGCTCACCAAAGGTTAAACGGACAGGGAACACCGGGGAGCTGTTTTTT
clone_size: NA; v_call: TRBV15; d_call: NA; j_call: TRBJ2-1; cdr3_aa: CATSREGGSYYNEQFF; cdr3_nt: TGTGCCACCAGCAGAGAAGGAGGTTCCTACTACAATGAGCAGTTCTTC
clone_size: NA; v_call: TRBV19; d_call: NA; j_call: TRBJ1-5; cdr3_aa: CASSPPGGPQHF; cdr3_nt: TGTGCCAGTAGTCCTCCGGGGGGGCCCCAGCATTTT
clone_size: NA; v_call: TRBV5-6; d_call: NA; j_call: TRBJ1-5; cdr3_aa: CASSPPGVGPQHF; cdr3_nt: TGTGCCAGCAGCCCCCCCGGGGTGGGGCCCCAGCATTTT
clone_size: NA; v_call: TRBV14; d_call: TRBD2; j_call: TRBJ2-1; cdr3_aa: CASSHALLAGGRNEQFF; cdr3_nt: TGTGCCAGCAGCCATGCACTACTAGCGGGAGGGAGGAATGAGCAGTTCTTC
clone_size: NA; v_call: TRBV6-5; d_call: TRBD2; j_call: TRBJ2-7; cdr3_aa: CASSDLLLAAQYF; cdr3_nt: TGTGCCAGCAGTGATCTTCTACTAGCGGCACAGTACTTC
clone_size: few; v_call: TRBV28; d_call: NA; j_call: TRBJ1-5; cdr3_aa: CASSPPSNQPQHF; cdr3_nt: TGTGCCAGCAGTCCCCCGAGCAATCAGCCCCAGCATTTT
clone_size: NA; v_call: TRBV28; d_call: NA; j_call: TRBJ2-3; cdr3_aa: CASSLSRGTDTQYF; cdr3_nt: TGTGCCAGCAGTTTAAGCCGGGGCACAGATACGCAGTATTTT
clone_size: once; v_call: TRBV29-1; d_call: TRBD2; j_call: TRBJ2-7; cdr3_aa: CSVFATSGGSYEQYF; cdr3_nt: TGCAGCGTTTTCGCCACTAGCGGGGGCTCCTACGAGCAGTACTTC
clone_size: NA; v_call: TRBV9; d_call: TRBD1; j_call: TRBJ1-1; cdr3_aa: CASSVVMTGFRTEAFF; cdr3_nt: TGTGCCAGCAGCGTAGTGATGACAGGGTTCAGGACTGAAGCTTTCTTT
clone_size: NA; v_call: TRBV4-1; d_call: NA; j_call: TRBJ2-3; cdr3_aa: CASSQVSGIDTQYF; cdr3_nt: TGCGCCAGCAGCCAAGTCTCAGGTATAGATACGCAGTATTTT
clone_size: NA; v_call: TRBV29-1; d_call: NA; j_call: TRBJ2-2; cdr3_aa: CSVEGRNTGELFF; cdr3_nt: TGCAGCGTTGAGGGGAGGAACACCGGGGAGCTGTTTTTT
clone_size: NA; v_call: TRBV5-1; d_call: NA; j_call: TRBJ2-3; cdr3_aa: CASSLTRRADTQYF; cdr3_nt: TGCGCCAGCAGCTTGACTAGACGGGCAGATACGCAGTATTTT
clone_size: NA; v_call: TRBV6-1; d_call: NA; j_call: TRBJ1-4; cdr3_aa: CASSEMGKEKLFF; cdr3_nt: TGTGCCAGCAGTGAAATGGGGAAGGAAAAACTGTTTTTT
clone_size: NA; v_call: TRBV7-2; d_call: NA; j_call: TRBJ2-1; cdr3_aa: CASSPAGGRGGGQFF; cdr3_nt: TGTGCCAGCAGCCCGGCCGGGGGACGGGGTGGGGGGCAGTTCTTC
clone_size: NA; v_call: TRBV2; d_call: TRBD2; j_call: TRBJ2-7; cdr3_aa: CASSVGLAGEQYF; cdr3_nt: TGTGCCAGCAGCGTGGGACTAGCGGGGGAGCAGTACTTC
clone_size: NA; v_call: TRBV5-1; d_call: NA; j_call: TRBJ1-3; cdr3_aa: CASSQLYGAYSGNTIYF; cdr3_nt: TGCGCCAGCAGCCAGCTTTATGGGGCCTACTCTGGAAACACCATATATTTT
clone_size: few; v_call: TRBV6-5; d_call: NA; j_call: TRBJ2-4; cdr3_aa: CASSQQGAGGIQYF; cdr3_nt: TGTGCCAGCAGTCAACAGGGCGCCGGGGGCATTCAGTACTTC
clone_size: NA; v_call: TRBV27; d_call: NA; j_call: TRBJ2-3; cdr3_aa: CASRGTDTQYF; cdr3_nt: TGTGCCAGCAGGGGCACAGATACGCAGTATTTT
clone_size: NA; v_call: TRBV7-2; d_call: TRBD2; j_call: TRBJ2-7; cdr3_aa: CASSFRTSGSGYEQYF; cdr3_nt: TGTGCCAGCAGCTTCCGGACTAGCGGGAGTGGCTACGAGCAGTACTTC